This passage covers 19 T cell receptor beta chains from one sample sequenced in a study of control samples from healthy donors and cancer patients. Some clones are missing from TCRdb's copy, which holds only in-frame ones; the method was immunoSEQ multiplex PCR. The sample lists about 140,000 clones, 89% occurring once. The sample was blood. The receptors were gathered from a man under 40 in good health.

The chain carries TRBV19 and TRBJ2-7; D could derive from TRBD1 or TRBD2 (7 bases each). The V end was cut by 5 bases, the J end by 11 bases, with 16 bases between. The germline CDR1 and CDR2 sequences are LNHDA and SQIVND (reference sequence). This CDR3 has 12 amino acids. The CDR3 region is CASSSKQGREYF. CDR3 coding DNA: TGTGCCAGTAGTTCGAAACAGGGGAGGGAGTACTTC.

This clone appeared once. The DNA of the CDR3 is TGCGCCAGCAGCCAAGAGGAGGCCCGCTACAATGAGCAGTTCTTC. Its protein product is CASSQEEARYNEQFF. The chain is built from TRBV4-3 and TRBJ2-1; D possibly corresponds to TRBD2 (5 bases). The CDR3 totals 15 residues. With 0 bases removed from V and 3 bases from J, the gap between germline ends came to 9 bases. In germline, CDR1 is LGHNA, CDR2 YSLEER.

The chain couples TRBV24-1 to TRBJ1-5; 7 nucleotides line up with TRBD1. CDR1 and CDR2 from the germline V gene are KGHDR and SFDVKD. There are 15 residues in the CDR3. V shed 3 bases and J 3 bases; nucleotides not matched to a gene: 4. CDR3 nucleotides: TGTGCCACCAGTGATAACAGGGGCACCAATCAGCCCCAGCATTTT. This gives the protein CATSDNRGTNQPQHF.

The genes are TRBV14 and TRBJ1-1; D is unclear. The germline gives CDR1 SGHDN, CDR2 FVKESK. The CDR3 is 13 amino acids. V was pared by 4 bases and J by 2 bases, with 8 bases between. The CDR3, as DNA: TGTGCCAGCAGCCTAATCATCAACACTGAAGCTTTCTTT. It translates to CASSLIINTEAFF.

The CDR3 spells CASSGGGWDTQYF. The CDR3 DNA reads as TGTGCCAGCTCCGGTGGGGGTTGGGATACGCAGTATTTT. The chain carries TRBV2 and TRBJ2-3; the D gene could be TRBD1 or TRBD2 (5 bases each). The CDR3 is 13 amino acids. The germline V gene has CDR1 SNHLY and CDR2 FYNNEI. V was shortened by 8 bases and J by 6 bases, with 15 bases between the two germline ends.

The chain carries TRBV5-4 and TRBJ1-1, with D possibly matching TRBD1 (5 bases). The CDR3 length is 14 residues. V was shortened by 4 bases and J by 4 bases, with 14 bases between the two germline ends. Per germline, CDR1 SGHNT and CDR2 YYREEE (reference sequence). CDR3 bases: TGTGCCAGCAGCCCAGTGGGGGGAGGCACTGAAGCTTTCTTT. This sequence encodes CASSPVGGGTEAFF.

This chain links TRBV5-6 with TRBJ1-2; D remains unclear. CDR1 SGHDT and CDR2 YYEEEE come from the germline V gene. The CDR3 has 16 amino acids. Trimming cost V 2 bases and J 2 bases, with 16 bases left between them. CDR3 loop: CASSFGRQPGNYGYTF. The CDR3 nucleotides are TGTGCCAGCAGCTTCGGACGTCAACCGGGGAACTATGGCTACACCTTC.

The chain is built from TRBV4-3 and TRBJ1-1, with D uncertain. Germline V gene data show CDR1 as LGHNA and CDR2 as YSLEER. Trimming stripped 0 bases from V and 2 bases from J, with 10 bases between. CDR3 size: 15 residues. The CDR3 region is CASSQDEWRNTEAFF. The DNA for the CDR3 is TGCGCCAGCAGCCAAGATGAATGGAGAAACACTGAAGCTTTCTTT.

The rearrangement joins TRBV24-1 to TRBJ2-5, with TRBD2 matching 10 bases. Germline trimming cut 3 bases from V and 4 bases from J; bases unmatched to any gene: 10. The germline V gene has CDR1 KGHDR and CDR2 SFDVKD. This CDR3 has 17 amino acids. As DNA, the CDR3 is TGTGCCACCAGTGATCCCTTGGTAGCGGGGGGTTCAGAGACCCAGTACTTC. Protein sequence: CATSDPLVAGGSETQYF.

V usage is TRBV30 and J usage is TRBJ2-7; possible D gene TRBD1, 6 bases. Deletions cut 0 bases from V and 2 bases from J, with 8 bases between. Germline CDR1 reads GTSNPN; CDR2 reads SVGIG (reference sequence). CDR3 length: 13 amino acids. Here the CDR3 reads CAWSVQGPYEQYF. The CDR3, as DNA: TGTGCCTGGAGTGTACAGGGACCCTACGAGCAGTACTTC. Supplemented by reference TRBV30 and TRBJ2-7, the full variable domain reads SQTIHQWPATLVQPVGSPLSLECTVEGTSNPNLYWYRQAAGRGLQLLFYSVGIGQISSEVPQNLSASRPQDRQFILSSKKLLLSDSGFYLCAWSVQGPYEQYFGPGTRLTVT.

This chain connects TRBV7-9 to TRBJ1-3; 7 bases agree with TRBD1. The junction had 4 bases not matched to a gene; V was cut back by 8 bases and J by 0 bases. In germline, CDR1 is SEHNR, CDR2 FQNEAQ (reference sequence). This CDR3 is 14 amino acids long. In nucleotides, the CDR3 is TGTGCCAGCGAAACAGGGGACTCTGGAAACACCATATATTTT. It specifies CASETGDSGNTIYF.

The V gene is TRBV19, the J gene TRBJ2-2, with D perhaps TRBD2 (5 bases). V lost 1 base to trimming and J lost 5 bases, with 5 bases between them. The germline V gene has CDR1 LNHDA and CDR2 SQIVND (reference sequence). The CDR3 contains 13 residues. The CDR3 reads CASSIAGTGELFF. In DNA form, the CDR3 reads TGTGCCAGTAGTATAGCGGGGACCGGGGAGCTGTTTTTT.

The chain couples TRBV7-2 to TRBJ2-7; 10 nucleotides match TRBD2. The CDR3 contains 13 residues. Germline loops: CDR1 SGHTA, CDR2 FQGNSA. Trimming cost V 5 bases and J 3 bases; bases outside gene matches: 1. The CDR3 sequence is CASSGTSDYEQYF. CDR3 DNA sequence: TGTGCCAGCAGCGGGACTAGCGACTACGAGCAGTACTTC. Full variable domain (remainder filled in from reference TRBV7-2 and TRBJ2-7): GAGVSQSPSNKVTEKGKDVELRCDPISGHTALYWYRQSLGQGLEFLIYFQGNSAPDKSGLPSDRFSAERTGGSVSTLTIQRTQQEDSAVYLCASSGTSDYEQYFGPGTRLTVT.

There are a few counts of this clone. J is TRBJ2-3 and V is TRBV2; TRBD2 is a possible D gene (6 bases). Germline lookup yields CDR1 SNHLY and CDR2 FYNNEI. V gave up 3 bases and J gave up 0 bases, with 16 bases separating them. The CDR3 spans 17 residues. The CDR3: CASSDSRWGESTDTQYF. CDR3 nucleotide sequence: TGTGCCAGCAGTGACTCGCGCTGGGGGGAAAGCACAGATACGCAGTATTTT.

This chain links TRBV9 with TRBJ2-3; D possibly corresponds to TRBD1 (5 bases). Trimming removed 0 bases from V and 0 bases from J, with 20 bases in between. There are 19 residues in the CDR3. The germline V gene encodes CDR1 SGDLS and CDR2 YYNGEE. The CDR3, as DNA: TGTGCCAGCAGCGTAGAGGGGCGGTCTTTAACTATTAGCACAGATACGCAGTATTTT. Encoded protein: CASSVEGRSLTISTDTQYF.

This chain's CDR3 is CAISETGDSYEQYF. CDR3 DNA sequence: TGTGCCATCAGTGAAACAGGCGACTCCTACGAGCAGTACTTC. This chain joins TRBV10-3 and TRBJ2-7; TRBD1 might be the D (5 bases). The CDR3 is made up of 14 amino acids. Deletions cut 3 bases from V and 0 bases from J, with 9 bases between. Germline V gives CDR1 ENHRY, CDR2 SYGVKD.

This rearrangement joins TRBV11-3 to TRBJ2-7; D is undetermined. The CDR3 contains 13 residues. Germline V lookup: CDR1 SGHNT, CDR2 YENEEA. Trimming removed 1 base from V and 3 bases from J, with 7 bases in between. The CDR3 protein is CASSLGHGYEQYF. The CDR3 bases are TGTGCCAGCAGCTTAGGACACGGCTACGAGCAGTACTTC.

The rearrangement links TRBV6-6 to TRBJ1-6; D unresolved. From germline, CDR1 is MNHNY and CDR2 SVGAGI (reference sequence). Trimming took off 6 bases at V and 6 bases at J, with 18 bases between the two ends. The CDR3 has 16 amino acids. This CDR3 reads CASSPPSGQVNSPLHF. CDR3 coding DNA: TGTGCCAGCAGCCCCCCGTCCGGGCAGGTTAATTCACCCCTCCACTTT.

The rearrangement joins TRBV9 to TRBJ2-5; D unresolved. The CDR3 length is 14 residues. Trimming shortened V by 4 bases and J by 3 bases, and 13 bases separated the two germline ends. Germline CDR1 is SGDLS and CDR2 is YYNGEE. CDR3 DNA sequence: TGTGCCAGCAGCTTCCGTCCCGGAGAAGAGACCCAGTACTTC. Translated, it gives CASSFRPGEETQYF.